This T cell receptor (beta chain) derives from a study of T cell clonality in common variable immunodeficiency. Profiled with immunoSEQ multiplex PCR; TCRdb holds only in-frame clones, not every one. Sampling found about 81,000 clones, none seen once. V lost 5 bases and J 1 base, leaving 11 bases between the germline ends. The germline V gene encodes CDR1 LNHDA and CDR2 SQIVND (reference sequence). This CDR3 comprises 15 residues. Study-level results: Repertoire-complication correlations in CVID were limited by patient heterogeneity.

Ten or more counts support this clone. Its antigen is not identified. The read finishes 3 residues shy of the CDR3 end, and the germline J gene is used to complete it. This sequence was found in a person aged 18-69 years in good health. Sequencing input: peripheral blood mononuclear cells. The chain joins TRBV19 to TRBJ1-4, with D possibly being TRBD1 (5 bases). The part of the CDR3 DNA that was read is TGTGCCAGTAGTTTAACAGGAGTAACTAATGAAAAA. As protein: CASSLTGVTNEK. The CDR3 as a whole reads CASSLTGVTNEKLFF.